The 28 T cell receptor beta chains given below trace back to one sample, sequenced in a study of Ad26.COV2.S vaccination and SARS-CoV-2 variants. As to treatment: around 19 received Ad26.COV2.S at low or high dose, single or two shots; 5 received placebo; per-sample allocation not given. On day 63 after the first injection, vaccine and placebo recipients gave samples. The assay was immunoSEQ multiplex PCR, and TCRdb's table has in-frame clones only and misses some. Of under 300,000 clones listed, around nine tenths are singletons. Specimen: peripheral blood, collected in a trial of Ad26.COV2.S vaccine versus placebo. The receptors were gathered from a person aged 18-65 years who received the Ad26.COV2.S COVID-19 vaccine or a placebo.

The V and J genes are TRBV30 and TRBJ1-2; tentatively, D is TRBD1 (5 bases). The CDR3 has 13 residues. Trimming took off 0 bases at V and 8 bases at J, with 13 bases between the two ends. Germline lookup yields CDR1 GTSNPN and CDR2 SVGIG (reference sequence). The CDR3 reads CAWSVDYGDGYTF. The CDR3 DNA is TGTGCCTGGAGTGTAGATTATGGGGACGGCTACACCTTC.

This clone has a single count. This sequence joins TRBV4-3 and TRBJ2-1, with a weak D call TRBD2 (6 bases). The germline V gene encodes CDR1 LGHNA and CDR2 YSLEER. V gave up 4 bases and J gave up 7 bases, with 17 bases separating them. The CDR3 totals 15 residues. The CDR3 DNA follows: TGCGCCAGCAGCCTCGGGAGCCTTCTAAGAAATGAGCAGTTCTTC. Translation gives CASSLGSLLRNEQFF.

The genes are TRBV4-3 and TRBJ1-1; 8 bases are a match to TRBD1. Looked up from germline, CDR1 is LGHNA and CDR2 is YSLEER. V gave up 0 bases and J gave up 2 bases; unmatched junction bases: 8. CDR3 length: 17 amino acids. The CDR3 DNA reads TGCGCCAGCAGCCAAGATCTGGGACAGGCGACAAACACTGAAGCTTTCTTT. Amino acid sequence: CASSQDLGQATNTEAFF.

CDR3 loop: CASSLGGTENSPLHF. The CDR3 coding sequence is TGTGCCAGCAGCTTAGGGGGGACCGAGAATTCACCCCTCCACTTT. J is TRBJ1-6 and V is TRBV7-9; a possible D gene is TRBD1 (5 bases). Germline V gene sequence: CDR1 SEHNR, CDR2 FQNEAQ (reference sequence). Trimming left V 1 base short and J 7 bases short, with 11 bases between. CDR3 length: 15 residues.

V and J are TRBV4-3 and TRBJ1-2; a possible D gene is TRBD1 (6 bases). CDR3 length: 15 residues. Germline V gene data show CDR1 as LGHNA and CDR2 as YSLEER. V was shortened by 0 bases and J by 5 bases, with 13 bases between the two germline ends. The DNA for the CDR3 is TGCGCCAGCAGCCAAGATGCGGGGGCAGGGTATGGCTACACCTTC. It is translated as CASSQDAGAGYGYTF.

This clone is a singleton in its sample. The CDR3 nucleotides read TGCAGTGCTAGTCCTACATTCTCCTACGAGCAGTACTTC. Translating it yields CSASPTFSYEQYF. The chain combines TRBV20-1 with TRBJ2-7; D gene unclear. The CDR3 is 13 amino acids. Germline V gives CDR1 DFQATT, CDR2 SNEGSKA (reference sequence). Trimming removed 3 bases from V and 0 bases from J, with 9 bases in between.

The CDR3 protein is CASSQDRETGGPADTQYF. CDR3 sequence (DNA): TGTGCCAGCAGCCAAGACAGAGAAACGGGGGGGCCTGCAGATACGCAGTATTTT. The chain employs TRBV4-2 and TRBJ2-3; 8 bases fit TRBD2. Per the germline V gene, CDR1 is LGHNA and CDR2 is YNFKEQ. The CDR3 is made up of 18 amino acids. The V segment lost 0 bases and the J segment 4 bases; nucleotides outside the gene matches: 12.

This chain uses TRBV23-1 with TRBJ2-3; 11 nucleotides align to TRBD2. TRBV23-1 is designated an ORF whose function remains uncertain. The CDR3 totals 17 residues. With V trimmed by 4 bases and J by 6 bases, 12 bases remained unmatched. For the CDR3, the DNA is TGCGCCAGCAGTCGAGGCACTAGCGGGAGATTCGGCGATACGCAGTATTTT. Its protein is CASSRGTSGRFGDTQYF.

This chain uses TRBV2 with TRBJ2-7, with D perhaps matching TRBD2 (5 bases). Looked up from germline, CDR1 is SNHLY and CDR2 is FYNNEI. The ends were cut back, 4 bases at V and 5 bases at J, with 12 bases in the middle. The CDR3 has 13 residues. This CDR3 reads CASSVGVYNEQYF. In DNA form, the CDR3 reads TGTGCCAGCAGTGTCGGGGTTTACAACGAGCAGTACTTC.

The chain employs TRBV15 and TRBJ2-3, with unresolved D. This CDR3 is built from 13 residues. The V and J ends lost 0 bases and 3 bases respectively, with 4 bases between them. CDR1 and CDR2 from the germline V gene are LNHNV and YYDKDF (reference sequence). CDR3: CATSRDRTDTQYF. The DNA for the CDR3 is TGTGCCACCAGCAGAGATCGGACAGATACGCAGTATTTT.

This sequence joins TRBV4-2 and TRBJ1-6; D uncertain. CDR3 length: 17 amino acids. The V gene lost 0 bases and the J gene lost 2 bases, with 11 bases spanning the gap. Germline assignment: CDR1 LGHNA and CDR2 YNFKEQ. The CDR3 coding sequence is TGTGCCAGCAGCCAAGATGGCGGGGAGACCTATAATTCACCCCTCCACTTT. Its protein product is CASSQDGGETYNSPLHF.

The chain recombines TRBV6-2 or TRBV6-3 with TRBJ2-7; 10 bases are a match to TRBD1. Germline CDR1 is MNHEY and CDR2 is SVGEGT. V shed 5 bases and J 1 base; nucleotides not matched to a gene: 5. The CDR3 totals 15 residues. CDR3 bases: TGTGCCAGCAGTCGTGGACAGGGGGTGTCCTACGAGCAGTACTTC. This translates into CASSRGQGVSYEQYF.

The V call is TRBV4-3, the J call TRBJ2-6; 7 nucleotides agree with TRBD1. V lost 2 bases to trimming and J lost 0 bases; unmatched junction nucleotides: 7. CDR3 length: 18 residues. CDR1 and CDR2 (germline): LGHNA, YSLEER. CDR3 residues: CASSQRRQGSSGANVLTF. The CDR3 region has the DNA TGCGCCAGCAGCCAACGCAGACAGGGAAGCTCTGGGGCCAACGTCCTGACTTTC.

This clone appeared once. This chain uses TRBV7-9 with TRBJ1-2; 9 bases line up with TRBD1. Looked up from germline, CDR1 is SEHNR and CDR2 is FQNEAQ (reference sequence). CDR3 length: 13 residues. The V segment lost 1 base and the J segment 8 bases; nucleotides outside the gene matches: 2. The CDR3 sequence is CASSLEQGAGYTF. The CDR3 DNA reads as TGTGCCAGCAGCTTAGAACAGGGGGCAGGCTACACCTTC. Full variable domain (remainder filled in from reference TRBV7-9 and TRBJ1-2): DTGVSQNPRHKITKRGQNVTFRCDPISEHNRLYWYRQTLGQGPEFLTYFQNEAQLEKSRLLSDRFSAERPKGSFSTLEIQRTEQGDSAMYLCASSLEQGAGYTFGSGTRLTVV.

J is TRBJ1-1 and V is TRBV5-8; D unresolved. V lost 4 bases, J lost 3 bases, and 13 bases lay in between. CDR1 is SGHTS, CDR2 YDEGEE, per germline. The CDR3 runs 14 residues. The DNA for the CDR3 is TGTGCCAGCAGCGTGACCCCCTCTTACACTGAAGCTTTCTTT. It yields the protein CASSVTPSYTEAFF.

This clone appeared a single time. The V gene is TRBV24-1, the J gene TRBJ2-3; 8 bases map to TRBD1. Trimming removed 5 bases from V and 4 bases from J; junction bases left unmatched: 10. The CDR3 is 16 residues long. From germline, CDR1 is KGHDR and CDR2 SFDVKD. The CDR3 coding sequence is TGTGCCACCAGTGCCCCGGCAGGGGGCACGGCAGATACGCAGTATTTT. Protein: CATSAPAGGTADTQYF.

The chain couples TRBV15 to TRBJ1-5; no firm D call. The V end was cut by 0 bases, the J end by 5 bases, with 14 bases between. Germline CDR1 LNHNV, CDR2 YYDKDF (reference sequence). This CDR3 contains 16 residues. The CDR3 bases are TGTGCCACCAGCAGAGATGCGGCTAACCCCCATCAGCCCCAGCATTTT. Its protein is CATSRDAANPHQPQHF.

The chain employs TRBV4-3 and TRBJ1-3; D is undetermined. Trimming shortened V by 2 bases and J by 3 bases, and 8 bases separated the two germline ends. This CDR3 has 14 amino acids. CDR1 LGHNA and CDR2 YSLEER come from the germline V gene. CDR3 amino acids: CASSQKVDGNTIYF. CDR3 DNA: TGCGCCAGCAGCCAAAAGGTTGATGGAAACACCATATATTTT.

The chain carries TRBV6-5 and TRBJ2-1; D perhaps matches TRBD2 (5 bases). Germline-derived CDR1 and CDR2 are MNHEY and SVGAGI. The CDR3 is 11 residues long. The V gene lost 7 bases and the J gene lost 6 bases, with 7 bases spanning the gap. The CDR3 nucleotides are TGTGCCAGCACTAGCCTCAATGAGCAGTTCTTC. Translation gives CASTSLNEQFF.

This clone was seen a handful of times. The genes are TRBV7-9 and TRBJ2-7, with 9 bases aligning to TRBD1. The CDR3 runs to 14 residues. The J segment lost 3 bases and the V segment lost 4 bases, leaving 4 bases of the junction unmatched. CDR1 and CDR2 (germline): SEHNR, FQNEAQ (reference sequence). The CDR3 loop reads CASSSGTGNYEQYV. DNA for the CDR3: TGTGCCAGCAGCTCGGGGACAGGGAACTACGAGCAGTACGTC.

CDR3 region: CASSVWDRGYF. The CDR3 DNA reads as TGTGCCAGCAGTGTCTGGGACAGGGGATATTTT. The chain combines TRBV2 with TRBJ2-3; 10 bases map to TRBD1. The CDR3 runs 11 residues. From germline, CDR1 is SNHLY and CDR2 FYNNEI. Trimming removed 4 bases from V and 15 bases from J; junction bases left unmatched: 4.

In this sample, this clone turned up once. This chain joins TRBV4-1 and TRBJ2-1, with TRBD2 matching over 14 bases. This CDR3 is built from 15 residues. The J segment lost 8 bases and the V segment lost 3 bases, leaving 3 bases of the junction unmatched. Germline loops: CDR1 MGHRA, CDR2 YSYEKL. The CDR3, as DNA: TGCGCCAGCAGCCAGACTAGCGGGAGGGCCGATGAGCAGTTCTTC. It encodes CASSQTSGRADEQFF.

The rearrangement links TRBV19 to TRBJ1-2; the D is unclear. Trimming removed 10 bases from V and 5 bases from J, with 11 bases in between. Germline-derived CDR1 and CDR2 are LNHDA and SQIVND (reference sequence). CDR3 length equals 11 residues. CDR3 protein: CATEAGYGYTF. The CDR3 DNA reads as TGTGCCACGGAAGCGGGATATGGCTACACCTTC.

The chain recombines TRBV23-1 with TRBJ1-1; D remains unclear. TRBV23-1 is an ORF; its function is uncertain. Trimming stripped 3 bases from V and 12 bases from J, with 5 bases between. This CDR3 has 9 amino acids. The CDR3 bases are TGCGCCAGCAGTCATCAGCCTTTCTTT. It yields the protein CASSHQPFF.

The chain has TRBV7-9 and TRBJ2-5, with no clear D. The CDR3 totals 12 residues. Germline V gene lookup returns CDR1 SEHNR and CDR2 FQNEAQ (reference sequence). The V and J ends lost 6 bases and 2 bases respectively, with 7 bases between them. For the CDR3, the DNA is TGTGCCAGCAGGGCCGTACAAGAGACCCAGTACTTC. It codes for CASRAVQETQYF.

In nucleotides, the CDR3 is TGTGCCAGCAGCCAACAGGGGTTGCACTATGGCTACACCTTC. Protein product: CASSQQGLHYGYTF. This chain links TRBV14 with TRBJ1-2, with D perhaps matching TRBD1 (6 bases). CDR3 length: 14 residues. Germline lookup yields CDR1 SGHDN and CDR2 FVKESK. Trimming shortened V by 2 bases and J by 3 bases, and 10 bases separated the two germline ends.

This sequence joins TRBV4-3 and TRBJ2-1, with 7 bases aligning to TRBD2. Looked up from germline, CDR1 is LGHNA and CDR2 is YSLEER. This CDR3 has 16 amino acids. V lost 0 bases to trimming and J lost 3 bases; unmatched junction nucleotides: 5. Here the CDR3 reads CASSQDGAGDYNEQFF. Written as DNA, the CDR3 is TGCGCCAGCAGCCAAGATGGGGCGGGGGACTACAATGAGCAGTTCTTC.

This chain connects TRBV19 to TRBJ2-3; D uncertain. V lost 5 bases to trimming and J lost 1 base, with 10 bases between them. CDR1 and CDR2 from the germline V gene are LNHDA and SQIVND (reference sequence). The CDR3 length is 14 residues. CDR3 region: CASSSRSGTDTQYF. For the CDR3, the DNA is TGTGCCAGTAGTTCACGGAGCGGCACAGATACGCAGTATTTT.